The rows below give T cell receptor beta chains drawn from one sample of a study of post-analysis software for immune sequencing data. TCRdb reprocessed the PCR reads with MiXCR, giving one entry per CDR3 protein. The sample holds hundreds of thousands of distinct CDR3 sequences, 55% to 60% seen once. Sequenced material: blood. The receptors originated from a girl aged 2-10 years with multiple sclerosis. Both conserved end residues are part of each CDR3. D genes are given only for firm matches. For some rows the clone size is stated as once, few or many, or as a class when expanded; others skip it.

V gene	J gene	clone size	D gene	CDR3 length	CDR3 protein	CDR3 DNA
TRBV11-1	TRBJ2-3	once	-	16	CASSSPGGATSDTQYF	TGTGCCAGCAGCTCCCCTGGGGGGGCTACGTCAGATACGCAGTATTTT
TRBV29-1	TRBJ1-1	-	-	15	CSVKIQGIGDAEAFF	TGCAGCGTTAAAATCCAAGGGATAGGGGATGCTGAAGCTTTCTTT
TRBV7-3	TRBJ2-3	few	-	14	CASSPGGGTDTQYF	TGTGCCAGCAGCCCAGGGGGGGGCACAGATACGCAGTATTTT
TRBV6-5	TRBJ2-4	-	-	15	CASSTTELAKNIQYF	TGTGCCAGCAGTACAACCGAGCTAGCCAAAAACATTCAGTACTTC
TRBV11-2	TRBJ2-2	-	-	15	CASSFGGANTGELFF	TGTGCCAGCAGCTTCGGGGGCGCGAACACCGGGGAGCTGTTTTTT
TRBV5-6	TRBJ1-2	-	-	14	CASSKQGGSYGYTF	TGTGCCAGCAGCAAACAGGGAGGAAGCTATGGCTACACCTTC
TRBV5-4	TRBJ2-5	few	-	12	CASSGGEETQYF	TGTGCCAGCAGCGGAGGGGAAGAGACCCAGTACTTC
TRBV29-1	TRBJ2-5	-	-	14	CSVEEGPHQETQYF	TGCAGCGTTGAAGAGGGCCCTCACCAAGAGACCCAGTACTTC
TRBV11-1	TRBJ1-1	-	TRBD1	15	CASSSNRGRYTEAFF	TGTGCCAGCAGCTCAAACAGGGGGCGGTACACTGAAGCTTTCTTT
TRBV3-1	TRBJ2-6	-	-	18	CASSSQFQASSGANVLTF	TGTGCCAGCAGCAGCCAATTTCAGGCGAGCTCTGGGGCCAACGTCCTGACTTTC
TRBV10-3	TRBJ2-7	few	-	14	CAISEEGPTYEQYF	TGTGCCATCAGTGAAGAGGGCCCGACCTACGAGCAGTACTTC
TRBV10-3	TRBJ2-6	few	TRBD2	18	CAISGLVGAQSGANVLTF	TGTGCCATCAGCGGACTAGTGGGAGCTCAGTCTGGGGCCAACGTCCTGACTTTC
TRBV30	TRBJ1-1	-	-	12	CAWSSTGVEAFF	TGTGCCTGGAGTTCCACCGGGGTTGAAGCTTTCTTT
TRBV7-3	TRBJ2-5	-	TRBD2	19	CASSPKGGLAGNAQETQYF	TGTGCCAGCAGCCCCAAGGGGGGACTAGCGGGAAATGCACAAGAGACCCAGTACTTC
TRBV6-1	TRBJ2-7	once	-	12	CASSEQVYEQYF	TGTGCCAGCAGTGAACAGGTCTACGAGCAGTACTTC
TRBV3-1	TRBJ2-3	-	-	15	CASSQLDGVGDTQYF	TGTGCCAGCAGCCAATTGGACGGGGTTGGAGATACGCAGTATTTT
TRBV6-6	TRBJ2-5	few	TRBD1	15	CASSYGTGVGETQYF	TGTGCCAGCAGTTACGGGACAGGGGTAGGAGAGACCCAGTACTTC
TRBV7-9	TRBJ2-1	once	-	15	CASSPGTSPFDEQFF	TGCGCCAGCAGCCCGGGGACGAGCCCTTTCGATGAGCAGTTCTTC
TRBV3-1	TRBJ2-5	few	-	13	CASSPRDKKTQYF	TGTGCCAGCAGCCCGCGGGACAAAAAGACCCAGTACTTC
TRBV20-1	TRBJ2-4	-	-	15	CSARAWPRQRNIQYF	TGCAGTGCTCGAGCCTGGCCGAGACAGAGAAACATTCAGTACTTC
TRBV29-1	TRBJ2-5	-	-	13	CSVRTDRQETQYF	TGCAGCGTTCGGACGGATAGACAAGAGACCCAGTACTTC
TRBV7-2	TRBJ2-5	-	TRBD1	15	CASSFFGQGDWTQYF	TGTGCCAGCAGCTTTTTCGGACAGGGAGATTGGACCCAGTACTTC
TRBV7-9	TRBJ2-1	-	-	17	CASSPPLSALSCNEQFF	TGTGCCAGCAGCCCCCCTCTAAGCGCGCTATCCTGCAATGAGCAGTTCTTC
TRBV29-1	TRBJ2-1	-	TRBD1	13	CSVGTDDYNEQFF	TGCAGCGTGGGGACAGATGATTACAATGAGCAGTTCTTC
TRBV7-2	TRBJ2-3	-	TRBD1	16	CASSWSGGVNTDTQYF	TGTGCCAGCAGCTGGTCAGGGGGCGTTAACACAGATACGCAGTATTTT
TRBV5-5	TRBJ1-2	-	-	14	CASSLGQQNYGYTF	TGTGCCAGCAGCTTGGGACAGCAAAACTATGGCTACACCTTC
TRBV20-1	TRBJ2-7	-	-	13	CSSLSQDTYEQYF	TGCAGTTCCTTATCACAGGATACCTACGAGCAGTACTTC
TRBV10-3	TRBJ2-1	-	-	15	CAISESSATYNEQFF	TGTGCCATCAGTGAGAGTAGCGCTACCTACAATGAGCAGTTCTTC
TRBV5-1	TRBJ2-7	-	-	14	CASSLSATSYEQYF	TGCGCCAGCAGCTTATCTGCCACTTCCTACGAGCAGTACTTC
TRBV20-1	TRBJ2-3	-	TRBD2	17	CSAQAGLAVLSTDTQYF	TGCAGTGCGCAGGCGGGACTAGCGGTTTTAAGCACAGATACGCAGTATTTT
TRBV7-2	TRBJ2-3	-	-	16	CASSGSGGASTDTQYF	TGTGCCAGCAGCGGTTCTGGGGGGGCTAGCACAGATACGCAGTATTTT
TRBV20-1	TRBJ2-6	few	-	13	CSATGTGANVLTF	TGCAGTGCTACAGGCACCGGGGCCAACGTCCTGACTTTC
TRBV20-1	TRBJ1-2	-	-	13	CSASLADSDGYTF	TGCAGTGCTAGCCTCGCGGACTCCGATGGCTACACCTTC
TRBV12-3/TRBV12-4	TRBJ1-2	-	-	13	CASRLQGTGGYTF	TGTGCCAGCAGGCTCCAGGGGACTGGAGGCTACACCTTC
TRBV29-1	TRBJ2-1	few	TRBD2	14	CSVDLAGDPDEQFF	TGCAGCGTTGATTTAGCGGGAGATCCGGATGAGCAGTTCTTC
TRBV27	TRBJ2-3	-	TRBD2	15	CASSLERGGPDTQYF	TGTGCCAGCAGTTTGGAGCGGGGGGGCCCAGATACGCAGTATTTT
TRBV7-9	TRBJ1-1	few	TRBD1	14	CASSFPGGNTEAFF	TGTGCCAGCAGCTTCCCAGGGGGGAACACTGAAGCTTTCTTT
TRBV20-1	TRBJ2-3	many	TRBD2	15	CSASTGTSKTDTQYF	TGCAGTGCTAGCACCGGGACTAGCAAGACAGATACGCAGTATTTT
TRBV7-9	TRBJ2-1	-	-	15	CASSPRRGSVNEQFF	TGTGCCAGCAGCCCCCGAAGGGGTTCAGTGAATGAGCAGTTCTTC
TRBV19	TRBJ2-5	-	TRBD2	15	CASTRTSGSTETQYF	TGTGCCAGCACTCGGACTAGCGGGAGTACAGAGACCCAGTACTTC
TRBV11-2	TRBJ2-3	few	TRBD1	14	CASSLLRGPDTQYF	TGTGCCAGCAGCTTACTCAGGGGGCCCGATACGCAGTATTTT
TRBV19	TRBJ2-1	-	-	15	CASNWGRSSYNEQFF	TGTGCCAGTAACTGGGGTAGGAGCTCCTACAATGAGCAGTTCTTC